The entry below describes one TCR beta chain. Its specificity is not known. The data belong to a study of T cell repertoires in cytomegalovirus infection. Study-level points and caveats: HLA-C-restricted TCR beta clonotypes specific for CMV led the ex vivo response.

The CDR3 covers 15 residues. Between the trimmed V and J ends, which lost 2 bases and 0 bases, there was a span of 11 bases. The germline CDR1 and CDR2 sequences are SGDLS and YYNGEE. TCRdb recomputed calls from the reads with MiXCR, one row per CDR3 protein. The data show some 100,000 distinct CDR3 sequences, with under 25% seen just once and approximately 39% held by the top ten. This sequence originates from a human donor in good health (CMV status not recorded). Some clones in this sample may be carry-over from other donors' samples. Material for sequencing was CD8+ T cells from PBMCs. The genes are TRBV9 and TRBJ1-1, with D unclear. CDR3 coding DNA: TGTGCCAGCAGCGTCATCAACAGTATGAACACTGAAGCTTTCTTT. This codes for CASSVINSMNTEAFF.